These T cell receptor beta chains were read from a single sample in a study of blood T cell repertoires in COVID-19. Data came from immunoSEQ multiplex PCR; TCRdb stores just in-frame clones and leaves some out. The table shows about 100,000 clones, with 85% to 90% occurring only once. The sample taken for sequencing was peripheral blood. These receptors were obtained from a human donor in a cohort sampled during active COVID-19. Both conserved end residues are part of each CDR3. Each record gives: V gene, D gene, J gene, clone size, CDR3 protein, CDR3 DNA. The D gene is left open where the match is weak. Clone sizes are given selectively: once, few, many, or a class where the clone is expanded.

TRBV28	NA	TRBJ1-1	once	CASSLGASAEAFF	TGTGCCAGCAGCCTAGGGGCGAGCGCTGAAGCTTTCTTT
TRBV7-9	NA	TRBJ1-1	NA	CASRPGISSTEAFF	TGTGCCAGCAGGCCAGGGATTTCTAGCACTGAAGCTTTCTTT
TRBV19	TRBD1	TRBJ2-7	NA	CASSSPPGTGSSYEQYF	TGTGCCAGTAGTTCACCCCCCGGGACAGGTAGCTCCTACGAGCAGTACTTC
TRBV5-1	NA	TRBJ2-1	NA	CASRSGNSYNEQFF	TGCGCCAGCAGATCGGGTAACTCCTACAATGAGCAGTTCTTC
TRBV29-1	NA	TRBJ2-7	NA	CSVEAEDIYEQYF	TGCAGCGTTGAAGCCGAGGACATCTACGAGCAGTACTTC
TRBV10-3	NA	TRBJ2-6	NA	CATHEEVRSGANVLTF	TGTGCCACCCACGAGGAGGTCAGGTCTGGGGCCAACGTCCTGACTTTC
TRBV19	NA	TRBJ1-6	NA	CASSFQGGDSPLHF	TGTGCCAGCAGCTTCCAGGGAGGGGATTCACCCCTCCACTTT
TRBV11-1	NA	TRBJ1-1	once	CASSLVGGLSNTEAFF	TGTGCCAGCAGCTTAGTGGGAGGCTTATCTAACACTGAAGCTTTCTTT
TRBV7-9	NA	TRBJ2-7	few	CASSSIGASSYEQYF	TGTGCCAGCAGCTCTATCGGCGCTAGCTCCTACGAGCAGTACTTC
TRBV28	NA	TRBJ1-2	NA	CASSFIPREGKGYTF	TGTGCCAGCAGTTTCATCCCAAGGGAGGGCAAAGGCTACACCTTC
TRBV6-5	TRBD1	TRBJ2-5	NA	CASRRDRGWETQYF	TGTGCCAGCAGACGGGACAGGGGATGGGAGACCCAGTACTTC
TRBV2	NA	TRBJ1-4	NA	CASSETGTNEKLFF	TGTGCCAGCAGTGAGACAGGCACTAATGAAAAACTGTTTTTT
TRBV19	TRBD2	TRBJ2-7	NA	CASTPTAGVAEQYF	TGTGCCAGTACCCCAACGGCGGGAGTAGCCGAGCAGTACTTC
TRBV5-1	NA	TRBJ2-2	few	CASSLLQGNTGELFF	TGCGCCAGCAGCTTGTTACAGGGGAACACCGGGGAGCTGTTTTTT
TRBV3-1/TRBV3-2	NA	TRBJ2-2	NA	CASSQVPGTGELFF	TGTGCCAGCAGCCAAGTGCCAGGCACCGGGGAGCTGTTTTTT
TRBV10-3	TRBD2	TRBJ2-1	NA	CAISILAGGNEQFF	TGTGCCATCAGTATACTAGCGGGAGGCAATGAGCAGTTCTTC
TRBV4-3	NA	TRBJ1-2	NA	CASSPGQISNYGYTF	TGCGCCAGCAGCCCCGGACAGATATCTAACTATGGCTACACCTTC
TRBV12-1	NA	TRBJ2-2	NA	CASSFECSSGSVGELFF	TGTGCCAGCAGCTTTGAGTGCTCTAGCGGGAGTGTCGGGGAGCTGTTTTTT
TRBV28	TRBD2	TRBJ2-3	NA	CASRAMGGSSADTQYF	TGTGCCAGCAGAGCAATGGGAGGGTCGAGCGCAGATACGCAGTATTTT
TRBV18	NA	TRBJ2-7	NA	CASSPREGDEQYF	TGTGCCAGCTCACCCCGAGAGGGGGACGAGCAGTACTTC
TRBV5-1	NA	TRBJ1-2	NA	CASSSNTGTVGGYTF	TGCGCCAGCAGCTCGAATACAGGGACGGTGGGCGGCTACACCTTC
TRBV19	TRBD2	TRBJ2-7	NA	CASRAGLAGAYEQYF	TGTGCCAGTAGAGCGGGACTAGCGGGAGCCTACGAGCAGTACTTC
TRBV18	TRBD2	TRBJ2-7	NA	CASSTGTSGIWSYEQYF	TGTGCCAGCTCAACCGGGACTAGCGGGATATGGAGCTACGAGCAGTACTTC
TRBV5-6	TRBD2	TRBJ2-6	NA	CASSLVGGRSGANVLTF	TGTGCCAGCAGCTTGGTGGGGGGGAGATCTGGGGCCAACGTCCTGACTTTC
TRBV5-4	TRBD2	TRBJ2-1	NA	CASNKELAGPSSYNEQFF	TGTGCCAGCAATAAAGAACTAGCGGGACCCAGCTCCTACAATGAGCAGTTCTTC
TRBV29-1	TRBD2	TRBJ2-3	NA	CSVDGYSGKGSDTQYF	TGCAGCGTTGATGGGTATAGCGGGAAAGGCTCAGATACGCAGTATTTT
TRBV14	TRBD1	TRBJ1-2	NA	CASSQGGRGSYTF	TGTGCCAGCAGCCAAGGGGGCAGGGGGAGCTACACCTTC
TRBV5-3	TRBD1	TRBJ2-2	NA	CARSLGTGSDTGELFF	TGTGCCAGAAGCTTGGGGACAGGGTCGGACACCGGGGAGCTGTTTTTT
TRBV30	NA	TRBJ1-1	few	CAWSPDRNTEAFF	TGTGCCTGGAGTCCCGACAGGAACACTGAAGCTTTCTTT
TRBV6-5	TRBD1	TRBJ1-1	NA	CASSPDRGTEAFF	TGTGCCAGCAGCCCGGACAGGGGCACTGAAGCTTTCTTT
TRBV5-1	TRBD1	TRBJ2-5	NA	CASSLEGQGGKETQYF	TGCGCCAGCAGCTTGGAGGGACAGGGGGGGAAAGAGACCCAGTACTTC
TRBV29-1	TRBD2	TRBJ2-1	NA	CSVETGTSGDNEQFF	TGCAGCGTTGAAACCGGGACTAGCGGAGACAATGAGCAGTTCTTC
TRBV11-2	TRBD1	TRBJ2-7	NA	CASSLGTGVIYEQYF	TGTGCCAGCAGCTTAGGGACAGGGGTGATATACGAGCAGTACTTC
TRBV6-5	TRBD2	TRBJ2-7	NA	CASSYTSGRGYYEQYF	TGTGCCAGCAGTTACACTAGCGGGAGAGGGTACTACGAGCAGTACTTC
TRBV5-1	NA	TRBJ1-1	NA	CASSEQGSNTEAFF	TGCGCCAGCAGCGAACAGGGCAGTAACACTGAAGCTTTCTTT